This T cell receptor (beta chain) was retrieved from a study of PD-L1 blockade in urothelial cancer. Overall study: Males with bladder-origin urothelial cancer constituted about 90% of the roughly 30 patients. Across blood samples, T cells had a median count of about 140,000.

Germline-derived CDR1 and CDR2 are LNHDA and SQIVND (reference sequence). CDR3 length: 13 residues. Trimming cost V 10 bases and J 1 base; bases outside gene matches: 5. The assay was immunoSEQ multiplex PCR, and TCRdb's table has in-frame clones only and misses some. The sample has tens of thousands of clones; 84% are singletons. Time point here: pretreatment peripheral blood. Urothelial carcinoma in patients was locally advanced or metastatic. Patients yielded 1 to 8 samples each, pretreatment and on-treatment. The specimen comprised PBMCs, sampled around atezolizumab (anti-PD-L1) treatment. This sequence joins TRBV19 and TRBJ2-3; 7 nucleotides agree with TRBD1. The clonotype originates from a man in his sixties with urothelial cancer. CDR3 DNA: TGTGCCACCTCAGGGGGTGGCACAGATACGCAGTATTTT. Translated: CATSGGGTDTQYF.